The 28 T cell receptor beta chains given below trace back to one sample, sequenced in a study of a mutant IDH1 vaccine in newly diagnosed glioma. These receptors are not linked to any known antigen. Time point indicated: week 35, safety follow-up. Each dose of the vaccine consisted of 300 ug of mutant IDH1 20-mer peptide, with topical imiquimod. Only in-frame clones appear in the TCRdb table, and some are missing; sequencing was by immunoSEQ multiplex PCR. The sample yields approximately 31,000 clones, about 82% seen once. The sequences come from PBMCs, collected from a glioma patient whose treatment included an IDH1 peptide vaccine. Receptors originate from a man between 35 and 55 years old with glioma. Some clones in this sample may be carry-over from other donors' samples.

This chain connects TRBV6-6 to TRBJ2-5; 12 bases are a match to TRBD2. The germline gives CDR1 MNHNY, CDR2 SVGAGI (reference sequence). The trim removed 5 bases at V and 5 bases at J, leaving 6 bases unmatched. The CDR3 runs to 15 residues. CDR3 sequence: CASSGLAGQGETQYF. The CDR3 region has the DNA TGTGCCAGCAGTGGACTAGCGGGGCAGGGGGAGACCCAGTACTTC.

The chain links TRBV5-1 to TRBJ1-2; no firm D call. V lost 0 bases, J lost 2 bases, and 8 bases lay in between. The length of the CDR3 is 14 residues. Germline CDR1 is SGHRS and CDR2 is YFSETQ. The CDR3 reads CASSLGAENYGYTF. The DNA for the CDR3 is TGCGCCAGCAGCTTGGGGGCGGAGAACTATGGCTACACCTTC.

The CDR3 sequence: CASSATRGRDTEAFF. The CDR3 nucleotides read TGTGCCAGTAGTGCCACAAGGGGGCGGGACACTGAAGCTTTCTTT. This rearrangement joins TRBV19 to TRBJ1-1; 7 bases are shared with TRBD1. This CDR3 comprises 15 residues. J gave up 3 bases and V 5 bases, and 9 bases lay outside the gene matches. Germline V gene sequence: CDR1 LNHDA, CDR2 SQIVND (reference sequence).

V and J are TRBV5-8 and TRBJ1-1; D remains unclear. This CDR3 has 13 residues. Between the trimmed V and J ends, which lost 1 base and 0 bases, there was a span of 4 bases. Germline CDR1 is SGHTS and CDR2 is YDEGEE. This CDR3 reads CASSLMMNTEAFF. The CDR3 nucleotides are TGTGCCAGCAGCTTGATGATGAACACTGAAGCTTTCTTT.

This chain joins TRBV2 and TRBJ1-6, with 7 bases that match TRBD1. Germline loops: CDR1 SNHLY, CDR2 FYNNEI. V shed 4 bases, J shed 14 bases, and the junction held 8 bases outside the gene matches. There are 13 residues in the CDR3. The CDR3 DNA reads TGTGCCAGCAGTGCCGGACAGGTCCGGGCCCTCCACTTT. Protein: CASSAGQVRALHF.

This sequence joins TRBV6-1 and TRBJ1-5; 11 positions agree with TRBD1. The junction had 5 bases not matched to a gene; V was cut back by 8 bases and J by 5 bases. The CDR3 runs to 14 residues. CDR1 is MNHNS, CDR2 SASEGT, per germline. CDR3 loop: CASGQGAGDQPQHF. CDR3 nucleotides: TGTGCCAGCGGACAGGGGGCAGGGGATCAGCCCCAGCATTTT.

V usage is TRBV5-1 and J usage is TRBJ1-6; D is unresolved. V dropped 8 bases and J dropped 3 bases, with 9 bases sitting between them. The CDR3 runs 13 residues. Germline V lookup: CDR1 SGHRS, CDR2 YFSETQ. CDR3 DNA sequence: TGCGCCAGTAAGAGGGACTATAATTCACCCCTCCACTTT. Amino acids: CASKRDYNSPLHF. The variable domain in full, with the rest retrieved from reference TRBV5-1 and TRBJ1-6, is KAGVTQTPRYLIKTRGQQVTLSCSPISGHRSVSWYQQTPGQGLQFLFEYFSETQRNKGNFPGRFSGRQFSNSRSEMNVSTLELGDSALYLCASKRDYNSPLHFGNGTRLTVT.

The rearrangement joins TRBV11-3 to TRBJ2-7; perhaps TRBD1 as D (5 bases). CDR3 size: 13 residues. V shed 5 bases and J shed 3 bases, with 11 bases lying between them. Germline CDR1 is SGHNT and CDR2 is YENEEA. DNA of the CDR3: TGTGCCAGCAGCCCCAGGGAAGGCTACGAGCAGTACTTC. It is translated as CASSPREGYEQYF.

The rearrangement joins TRBV5-4 to TRBJ2-3; a possible D gene is TRBD2 (5 bases). Trimming took 0 bases from V and 3 from J, leaving 8 bases between them. The CDR3 spans 14 residues. Germline-derived CDR1 and CDR2 are SGHNT and YYREEE (reference sequence). CDR3 region: CASSLGGSTDTQYF. The CDR3, as DNA: TGTGCCAGCAGCTTGGGCGGGTCTACAGATACGCAGTATTTT.

DNA of the CDR3: TGTGCCAGCAGCTTAGCAGGGGGAACTAATGAAAAACTGTTTTTT. This sequence encodes CASSLAGGTNEKLFF. The chain couples TRBV7-2 to TRBJ1-4, with TRBD1 as a possible D gene (6 bases). Germline loops: CDR1 SGHTA, CDR2 FQGNSA. The CDR3 sequence is 15 residues long. The V end was cut by 0 bases, the J end by 1 base, with 6 bases between.

This chain joins TRBV2 and TRBJ1-4; 10 bases map to TRBD1. This CDR3 has 15 residues. J gave up 5 bases and V 2 bases, and 2 bases lay outside the gene matches. The germline CDR1 and CDR2 sequences are SNHLY and FYNNEI. The CDR3 protein is CASSETGQGNEKLFF. CDR3 bases: TGTGCCAGCAGTGAAACGGGACAGGGGAATGAAAAACTGTTTTTT.

The V and J genes are TRBV7-9 and TRBJ2-7; possible D gene TRBD2, 7 bases. This CDR3 has 15 amino acids. The ends were cut back, 3 bases at V and 2 bases at J, with 14 bases in the middle. Germline CDR1 and CDR2: SEHNR and FQNEAQ (reference sequence). CDR3 loop: CASSFRGGGPYEQYF. CDR3 sequence (DNA): TGTGCCAGCAGCTTCCGAGGGGGGGGCCCCTACGAGCAGTACTTC.

The table lists this clone with a few counts. This chain connects TRBV28 to TRBJ1-2; D remains ambiguous. This CDR3 has 12 residues. Germline CDR1 and CDR2: MDHEN and SYDVKM. The germline V and J ends were trimmed by 3 bases and 4 bases, with 6 bases remaining between them. The CDR3 protein is CASSFLIYGYTF. DNA of the CDR3: TGTGCCAGCAGTTTCCTGATCTATGGCTACACCTTC.

There are a few counts of this clone. The chain has TRBV2 and TRBJ2-2, with D tentatively TRBD1 or TRBD2 (6 bases each). V was shortened by 2 bases and J by 4 bases, with 8 bases between the two germline ends. The CDR3 loop spans 14 amino acids. The germline CDR1 and CDR2 sequences are SNHLY and FYNNEI. CDR3 sequence (DNA): TGTGCCAGCAGTGAATGGGGGGCCACCGGGGAGCTGTTTTTT. Its protein is CASSEWGATGELFF.

This chain uses TRBV30 with TRBJ1-2; D is perhaps TRBD1 (6 bases). V was pared by 1 base and J by 8 bases, with 11 bases between. Germline assignment: CDR1 GTSNPN and CDR2 SVGIG (reference sequence). The CDR3 runs to 12 residues. CDR3 DNA sequence: TGTGCCTGGAGTGCAGGGGCCGGAGGCTACACCTTC. As protein: CAWSAGAGGYTF. The full variable domain, in which reference TRBV30 and TRBJ1-2 provide the parts outside the CDR3, is SQTIHQWPATLVQPVGSPLSLECTVEGTSNPNLYWYRQAAGRGLQLLFYSVGIGQISSEVPQNLSASRPQDRQFILSSKKLLLSDSGFYLCAWSAGAGGYTFGSGTRLTVV.

The genes are TRBV6-5 and TRBJ1-2; TRBD1 aligns across 10 bases. CDR1 and CDR2 (germline): MNHEY, SVGAGI. The V segment lost 3 bases and the J segment 1 base; nucleotides outside the gene matches: 2. The CDR3 length is 15 residues. The CDR3 DNA follows: TGTGCCAGCAGTTATCGGGACAGGGGTAACTATGGCTACACCTTC. Protein product: CASSYRDRGNYGYTF.

This chain links TRBV27 with TRBJ2-7; D possibly corresponds to TRBD1 (6 bases). The CDR3 loop spans 16 amino acids. From germline, CDR1 is MNHEY and CDR2 SMNVEV (reference sequence). Trimming took off 0 bases at V and 3 bases at J, with 15 bases between the two ends. CDR3 residues: CASSLSNVRGLYEQYF. In nucleotides, the CDR3 is TGTGCCAGCAGTTTATCGAATGTCAGGGGCCTCTACGAGCAGTACTTC.

The rearrangement joins TRBV11-2 to TRBJ2-7; 7 nucleotides match TRBD1. V shed 2 bases, J shed 2 bases, and the junction held 0 bases outside the gene matches. CDR3 size: 13 residues. Germline-derived CDR1 and CDR2 are SGHAT and FQNNGV. The CDR3 DNA reads TGTGCCAGCAGCTTACAGGGGGCCTACGAGCAGTACTTC. This sequence encodes CASSLQGAYEQYF.

The chain couples TRBV11-2 to TRBJ1-2, with 7 bases that match TRBD1. Trimming removed 3 bases from V and 6 bases from J; junction bases left unmatched: 13. CDR3 length equals 16 residues. CDR1 is SGHAT and CDR2 is FQNNGV in the germline V gene. CDR3 region: CASSFFRDSPSHGYTF. The CDR3 DNA reads TGTGCCAGCAGCTTTTTCCGGGACAGCCCGTCCCATGGCTACACCTTC.

The J gene is TRBJ2-1, the V gene TRBV28, with D tentatively TRBD1 (5 bases). V was clipped by 3 bases and J by 3 bases, with 9 bases between them. CDR1 is MDHEN and CDR2 is SYDVKM in the germline V gene. The CDR3 runs 14 residues. CDR3 coding DNA: TGTGCCAGCAGTTTCCCAGGGAACTACAATGAGCAGTTCTTC. Its protein is CASSFPGNYNEQFF.

This clone has only a few counts. The chain uses TRBV10-3 and TRBJ2-7, with 8 positions matching TRBD2. Unmatched junction bases numbered 7, after V lost 3 bases and J lost 3 bases. This CDR3 spans 15 amino acids. CDR1 ENHRY and CDR2 SYGVKD come from the germline V gene. The CDR3 loop is CAISDLAGSDYEQYF. Here the CDR3 DNA reads TGTGCCATCAGTGATTTAGCGGGGAGTGACTACGAGCAGTACTTC.

This sequence joins TRBV5-4 and TRBJ1-1, with D possibly matching TRBD1 (5 bases). The CDR3 is 15 residues long. Germline lookup yields CDR1 SGHNT and CDR2 YYREEE (reference sequence). V was pared by 5 bases and J by 5 bases, with 19 bases between. The DNA for the CDR3 is TGTGCCAGCAGTCCAGACTCAGGGTCTTGGACTGAAGCTTTCTTT. It specifies CASSPDSGSWTEAFF. The full variable domain, rest sourced from reference TRBV5-4 and TRBJ1-1, is ETGVTQSPTHLIKTRGQQVTLRCSSQSGHNTVSWYQQALGQGPQFIFQYYREEENGRGNFPPRFSGLQFPNYSSELNVNALELDDSALYLCASSPDSGSWTEAFFGQGTRLTVV.

The CDR3 is CASSLDQGDYGYTF. DNA of the CDR3: TGCGCCAGCAGCTTAGATCAGGGGGACTATGGCTACACCTTC. The chain links TRBV5-1 to TRBJ1-2; the match to TRBD1 covers 7 bases. CDR3 length: 14 residues. V shed 2 bases, J shed 3 bases, and the junction held 4 bases outside the gene matches. Germline-derived CDR1 and CDR2 are SGHRS and YFSETQ.

The chain employs TRBV2 and TRBJ1-5, with D possibly TRBD1 on 5 matching bases. Deletions cut 6 bases from V and 0 bases from J, with 15 bases between. The CDR3 sequence is 16 residues long. Germline CDR1 is SNHLY and CDR2 is FYNNEI. The DNA for the CDR3 is TGTGCCAGCAGCGTTTCAGACAGTTATAGCAATCAGCCCCAGCATTTT. Translated: CASSVSDSYSNQPQHF.

The chain has TRBV5-6 and TRBJ1-6; 9 nucleotides line up with TRBD1. With V trimmed by 3 bases and J by 3 bases, 4 bases remained unmatched. The CDR3 length is 16 residues. Germline lookup yields CDR1 SGHDT and CDR2 YYEEEE. In nucleotides, the CDR3 is TGTGCCAGCAGCTCCGGGACAGGGAGCTATAATTCACCCCTCCACTTT. Protein: CASSSGTGSYNSPLHF.

This sequence joins TRBV7-3 and TRBJ2-7; TRBD2 matches 8 bases. CDR3 length equals 15 residues. Trimming removed 5 bases from V and 2 bases from J; junction bases left unmatched: 8. The V gene's germline CDR1 is SGHTA and CDR2 FQGTGA. The CDR3 DNA is TGTGCCAGCAGCCCATCCCCCGGGGGGGCCTACGAGCAGTACTTC. Residues: CASSPSPGGAYEQYF. Drawing the rest from reference TRBV7-3 and TRBJ2-7, the complete variable domain is GAGVSQTPSNKVTEKGKYVELRCDPISGHTALYWYRQSLGQGPEFLIYFQGTGAADDSGLPNDRFFAVRPEGSVSTLKIQRTERGDSAVYLCASSPSPGGAYEQYFGPGTRLTVT.

The sample holds one count of this clone. The V gene is TRBV29-1, the J gene TRBJ2-1; no definite D call. Trimming removed 1 base from V and 7 bases from J, with 8 bases in between. Germline V CDR1 and CDR2: SQVTM, ANQGSEA. CDR3 size: 12 residues. The DNA of the CDR3 is TGCAGCGTTGAAGGTGTTTTTAATGAGCAGTTCTTC. This codes for CSVEGVFNEQFF.

This clone was seen more than once but under ten times. The V call is TRBV9, the J call TRBJ1-5; the match to TRBD1 covers 8 bases. The CDR3 runs to 15 residues. CDR1 and CDR2 (germline): SGDLS, YYNGEE. V lost 4 bases, J lost 4 bases, and 7 bases stayed unmatched. CDR3 sequence reads: CASSRTGSINQPQHF. The CDR3, as DNA: TGTGCCAGCAGCCGGACAGGGTCCATTAATCAGCCCCAGCATTTT. Together with reference TRBV9 and TRBJ1-5, the CDR3 gives the full variable domain: DSGVTQTPKHLITATGQRVTLRCSPRSGDLSVYWYQQSLDQGLQFLIQYYNGEERAKGNILERFSAQQFPDLHSELNLSSLELGDSALYFCASSRTGSINQPQHFGDGTRLSIL.